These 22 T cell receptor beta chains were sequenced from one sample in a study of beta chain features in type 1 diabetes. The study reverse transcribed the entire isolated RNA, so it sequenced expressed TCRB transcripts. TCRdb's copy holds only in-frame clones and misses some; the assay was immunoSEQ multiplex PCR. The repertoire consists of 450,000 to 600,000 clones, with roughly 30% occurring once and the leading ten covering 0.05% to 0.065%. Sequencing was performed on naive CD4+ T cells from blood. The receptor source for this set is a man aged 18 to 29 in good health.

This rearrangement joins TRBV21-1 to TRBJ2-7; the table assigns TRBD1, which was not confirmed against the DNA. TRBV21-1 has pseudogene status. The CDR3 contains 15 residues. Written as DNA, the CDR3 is TGTGCCAGCAGCTCTCGACAGGGGGCAAACTACGAGCAGTACTTC. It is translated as CASSSRQGANYEQYF.

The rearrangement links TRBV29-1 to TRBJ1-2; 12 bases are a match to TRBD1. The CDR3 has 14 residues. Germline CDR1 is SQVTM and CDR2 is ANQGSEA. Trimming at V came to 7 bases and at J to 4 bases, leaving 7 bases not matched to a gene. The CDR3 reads CSASGTGGGYGYTF. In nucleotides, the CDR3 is TGCAGCGCCTCCGGGACAGGGGGCGGCTATGGCTACACCTTC.

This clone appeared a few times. The CDR3 here is CASQLAGGADTQYF. Here the CDR3 DNA reads TGTGCCAGCCAACTAGCGGGAGGGGCAGATACGCAGTATTTT. This sequence joins TRBV14 and TRBJ2-3; 13 bases are shared with TRBD2. The CDR3 length is 14 residues. V was clipped by 8 bases and J by 4 bases; unmatched bases: 3. CDR1 SGHDN and CDR2 FVKESK come from the germline V gene.

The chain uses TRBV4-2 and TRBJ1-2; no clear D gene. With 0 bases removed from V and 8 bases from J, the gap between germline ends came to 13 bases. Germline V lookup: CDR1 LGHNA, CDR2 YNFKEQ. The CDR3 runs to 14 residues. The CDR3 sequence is CASSQDSGTSGYTF. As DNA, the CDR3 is TGTGCCAGCAGCCAAGATTCCGGAACTTCGGGCTACACCTTC.

The CDR3 DNA reads as TGTGCCAGCAGCGTAGAGGTAACCTACAATGAGCAGTTCTTC. Its translation: CASSVEVTYNEQFF. The chain joins TRBV9 to TRBJ2-1; D uncertain. This CDR3 is built from 14 residues. Germline assignment: CDR1 SGDLS and CDR2 YYNGEE. The V and J ends lost 0 bases and 2 bases respectively, with 6 bases between them.

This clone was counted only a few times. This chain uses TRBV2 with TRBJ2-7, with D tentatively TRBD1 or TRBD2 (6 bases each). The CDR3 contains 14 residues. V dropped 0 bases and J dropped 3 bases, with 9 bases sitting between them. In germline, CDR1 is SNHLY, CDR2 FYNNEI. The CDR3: CASSEARDNYEQYF. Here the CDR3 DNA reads TGTGCCAGCAGTGAAGCGCGGGACAACTACGAGCAGTACTTC. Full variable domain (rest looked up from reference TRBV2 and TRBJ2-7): EPEVTQTPSHQVTQMGQEVILRCVPISNHLYFYWYRQILGQKVEFLVSFYNNEISEKSEIFDDQFSVERPDGSNFTLKIRSTKLEDSAMYFCASSEARDNYEQYFGPGTRLTVT.

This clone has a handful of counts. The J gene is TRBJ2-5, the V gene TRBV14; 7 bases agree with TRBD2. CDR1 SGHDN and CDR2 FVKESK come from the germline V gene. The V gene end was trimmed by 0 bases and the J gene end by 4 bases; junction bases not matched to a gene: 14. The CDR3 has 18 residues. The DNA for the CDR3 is TGTGCCAGCAGCCAAGATTCCCCTTCTAGCGGAAGACCAGAGACCCAGTACTTC. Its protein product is CASSQDSPSSGRPETQYF.

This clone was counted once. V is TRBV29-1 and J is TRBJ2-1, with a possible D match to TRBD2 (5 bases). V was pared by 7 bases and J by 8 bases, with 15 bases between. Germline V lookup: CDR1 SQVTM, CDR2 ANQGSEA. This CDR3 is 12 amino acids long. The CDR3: CSEREGRDEQFF. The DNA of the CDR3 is TGCAGCGAAAGAGAGGGCCGGGATGAGCAGTTCTTC.

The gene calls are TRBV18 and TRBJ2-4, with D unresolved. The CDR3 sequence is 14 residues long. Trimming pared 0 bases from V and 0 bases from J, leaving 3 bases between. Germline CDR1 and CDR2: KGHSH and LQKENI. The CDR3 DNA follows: TGTGCCAGCTCACCACCTTTAGCCAAAAACATTCAGTACTTC. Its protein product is CASSPPLAKNIQYF.

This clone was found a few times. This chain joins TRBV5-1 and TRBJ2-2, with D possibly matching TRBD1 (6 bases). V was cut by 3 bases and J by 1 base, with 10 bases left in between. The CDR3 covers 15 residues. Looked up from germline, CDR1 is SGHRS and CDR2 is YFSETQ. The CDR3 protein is CASSSTQGNTGELFF. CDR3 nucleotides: TGCGCCAGCAGCTCCACACAGGGGAACACCGGGGAGCTGTTTTTT. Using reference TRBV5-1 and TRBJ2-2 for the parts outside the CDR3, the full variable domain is KAGVTQTPRYLIKTRGQQVTLSCSPISGHRSVSWYQQTPGQGLQFLFEYFSETQRNKGNFPGRFSGRQFSNSRSEMNVSTLELGDSALYLCASSSTQGNTGELFFGEGSRLTVL.

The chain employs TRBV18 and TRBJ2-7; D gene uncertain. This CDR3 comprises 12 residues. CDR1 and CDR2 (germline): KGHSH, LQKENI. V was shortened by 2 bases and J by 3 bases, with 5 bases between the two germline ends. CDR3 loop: CASSPESYEQYF. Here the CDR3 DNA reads TGTGCCAGCTCACCAGAGAGCTACGAGCAGTACTTC.

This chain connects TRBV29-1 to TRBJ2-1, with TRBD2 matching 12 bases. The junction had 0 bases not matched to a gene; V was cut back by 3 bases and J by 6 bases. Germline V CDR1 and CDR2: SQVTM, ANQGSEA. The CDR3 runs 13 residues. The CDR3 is CSVETSGSNEQFF. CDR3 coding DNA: TGCAGCGTTGAGACTAGCGGGAGCAATGAGCAGTTCTTC.

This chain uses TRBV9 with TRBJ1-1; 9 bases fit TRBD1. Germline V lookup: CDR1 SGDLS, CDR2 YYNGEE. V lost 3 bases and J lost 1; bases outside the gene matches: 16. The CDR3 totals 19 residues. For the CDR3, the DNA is TGTGCCAGCAGCGCGACCTGGACAGGGGCAGTATCAGGGAACACTGAAGCTTTCTTT. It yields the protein CASSATWTGAVSGNTEAFF.

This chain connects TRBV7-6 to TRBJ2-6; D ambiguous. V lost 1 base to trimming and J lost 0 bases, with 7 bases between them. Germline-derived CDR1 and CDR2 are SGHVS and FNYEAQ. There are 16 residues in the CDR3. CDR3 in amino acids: CASSLGAVSGANVLTF. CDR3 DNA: TGTGCCAGCAGCTTAGGTGCGGTCTCTGGGGCCAACGTCCTGACTTTC.

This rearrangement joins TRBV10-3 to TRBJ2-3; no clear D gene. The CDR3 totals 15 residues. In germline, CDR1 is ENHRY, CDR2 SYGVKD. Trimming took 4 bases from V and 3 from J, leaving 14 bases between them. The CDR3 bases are TGTGCCATCAGTGTGCCCGGAACCGCAACAGATACGCAGTATTTT. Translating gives CAISVPGTATDTQYF.

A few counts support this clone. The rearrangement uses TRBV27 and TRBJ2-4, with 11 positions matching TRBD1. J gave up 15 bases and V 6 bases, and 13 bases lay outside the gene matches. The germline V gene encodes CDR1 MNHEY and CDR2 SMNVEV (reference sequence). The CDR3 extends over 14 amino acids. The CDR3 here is CASSQDRGLMIWYF. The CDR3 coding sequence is TGTGCCAGCAGCCAGGACAGGGGGCTCATGATTTGGTACTTC.

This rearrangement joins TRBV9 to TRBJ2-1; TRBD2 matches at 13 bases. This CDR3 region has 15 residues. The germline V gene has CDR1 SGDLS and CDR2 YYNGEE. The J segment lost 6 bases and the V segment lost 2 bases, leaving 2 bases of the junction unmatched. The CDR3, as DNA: TGTGCCAGCAGCGTTCGACTAGCGGGAGGCAATGAGCAGTTCTTC. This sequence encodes CASSVRLAGGNEQFF.

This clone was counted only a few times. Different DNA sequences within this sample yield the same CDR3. The CDR3 DNA is TGTGCCAGCAGCTTATGGGGATACGAGCAGTACTTC. This gives the protein CASSLWGYEQYF. The genes are TRBV7-2 and TRBJ2-7; no clear D gene. This CDR3 has 12 residues. Germline values: CDR1 SGHTA, CDR2 FQGNSA. The germline V and J ends were trimmed by 2 bases and 4 bases, with 6 bases remaining between them.

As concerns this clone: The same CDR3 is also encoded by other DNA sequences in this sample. This CDR3 is CSVDRGTDTQYF. For the CDR3, the DNA is TGCAGCGTGGACAGGGGGACAGATACGCAGTATTTT. The rearrangement joins TRBV29-1 to TRBJ2-3, with 10 bases that match TRBD1. V shed 6 bases and J 3 bases; nucleotides not matched to a gene: 0. Germline V gene sequence: CDR1 SQVTM, CDR2 ANQGSEA. There are 12 residues in the CDR3.

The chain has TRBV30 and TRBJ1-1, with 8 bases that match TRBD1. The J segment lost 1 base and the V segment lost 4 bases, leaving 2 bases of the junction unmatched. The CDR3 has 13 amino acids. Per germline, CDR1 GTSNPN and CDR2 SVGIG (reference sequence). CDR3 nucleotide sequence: TGTGCCTGGAAGACAGGGGCGAACACTGAAGCTTTCTTT. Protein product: CAWKTGANTEAFF. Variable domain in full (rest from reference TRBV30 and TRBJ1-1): SQTIHQWPATLVQPVGSPLSLECTVEGTSNPNLYWYRQAAGRGLQLLFYSVGIGQISSEVPQNLSASRPQDRQFILSSKKLLLSDSGFYLCAWKTGANTEAFFGQGTRLTVV.

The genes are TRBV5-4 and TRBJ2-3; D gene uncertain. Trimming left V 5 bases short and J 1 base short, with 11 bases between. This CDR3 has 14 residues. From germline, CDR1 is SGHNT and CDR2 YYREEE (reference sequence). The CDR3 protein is CASRMRAGTDTQYF. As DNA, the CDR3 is TGTGCCAGCAGAATGCGCGCAGGCACAGATACGCAGTATTTT.

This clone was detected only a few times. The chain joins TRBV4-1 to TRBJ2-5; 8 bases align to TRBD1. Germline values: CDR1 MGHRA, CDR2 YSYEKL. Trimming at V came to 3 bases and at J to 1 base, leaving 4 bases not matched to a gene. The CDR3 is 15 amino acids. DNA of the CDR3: TGCGCCAGCAGCCAGCCCGGGACAGGCCAAGAGACCCAGTACTTC. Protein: CASSQPGTGQETQYF.